Each of the 24 T cell receptor beta chains below was sequenced from the same sample in a study of T cell responses to AZD1222 COVID-19 vaccine. Profiled with immunoSEQ multiplex PCR; TCRdb holds only in-frame clones, not every one. The profile covers around 100,000 clones, with more than 70% appearing a single time and 1.4% taken by the ten largest. This material consisted of peripheral blood, taken on day 0 of AZD1222 vaccination. The origin of the receptors is an adult in good health.

This clone showed up just once. V gene TRBV7-3 combines with J gene TRBJ2-2; 8 bases fit TRBD1. CDR3 length equals 17 residues. The germline gives CDR1 SGHTA, CDR2 FQGTGA. V shed 5 bases, J shed 2 bases, and the junction held 10 bases outside the gene matches. The CDR3 loop reads CASSPPTGTGNTGELFF. The CDR3 DNA is TGTGCCAGCAGCCCGCCGACCGGGACAGGAAACACCGGGGAGCTGTTTTTT.

CDR3 sequence (DNA): TGTGCCAGCAGTCTATCTAGCGGATGGGCCTACGAGCAGTACTTC. Its translation is CASSLSSGWAYEQYF. This sequence joins TRBV6-5 and TRBJ2-7, with TRBD2 identical over 7 bases. CDR3 length: 15 residues. Germline loops: CDR1 MNHEY, CDR2 SVGAGI. V lost 5 bases, J lost 2 bases, and 9 bases stayed unmatched.

The J gene is TRBJ1-4, the V gene TRBV15, with no clear D. V gave up 0 bases and J gave up 7 bases, with 12 bases separating them. Germline-derived CDR1 and CDR2 are LNHNV and YYDKDF (reference sequence). The length of the CDR3 is 15 residues. The CDR3 DNA follows: TGTGCCACCAGCAGAGATTCGGGGTCAGGTGAAAAACTGTTTTTT. It is translated as CATSRDSGSGEKLFF.

This clone is a singleton in its sample. This chain uses TRBV24-1 with TRBJ2-1; 7 positions match TRBD2. J lost 13 bases, V lost 5 bases, and 7 bases had no gene match. The CDR3 has 12 amino acids. The germline CDR1 and CDR2 sequences are KGHDR and SFDVKD. CDR3 DNA: TGTGCCACCAGTGTAACGGGAGGAGAACAGTTCTTC. It is translated as CATSVTGGEQFF.

V is TRBV5-8 and J is TRBJ1-5; D not certain. Trimming cost V 4 bases and J 0 bases, with 8 bases left between them. CDR3 length equals 14 residues. CDR1 is SGHTS, CDR2 YDEGEE, per germline. The CDR3 protein is CASSQMYSNQPQHF. CDR3 coding DNA: TGTGCCAGCAGCCAAATGTATAGCAATCAGCCCCAGCATTTT.

J is TRBJ2-2 and V is TRBV5-8, with 8 bases fitting TRBD1. Germline V gene lookup returns CDR1 SGHTS and CDR2 YDEGEE. V dropped 4 bases and J dropped 7; count of bases not matched to a gene: 12. The CDR3 extends over 16 amino acids. The CDR3 bases are TGTGCCAGCAGCCGACGAATGACAGGGGTTGGCGGGGAGCTGTTTTTT. Translation: CASSRRMTGVGGELFF.

The rearrangement joins TRBV28 to TRBJ2-2; TRBD1 agrees at 9 bases. Germline CDR1 reads MDHEN; CDR2 reads SYDVKM. V was pared by 4 bases and J by 2 bases, with 2 bases of the junction left unmatched. This CDR3 is 15 amino acids long. CDR3 coding DNA: TGTGCCAGCAGTTCGGGACAGGGCAACACCGGGGAGCTGTTTTTT. As protein: CASSSGQGNTGELFF.

J is TRBJ2-2 and V is TRBV28; weak D call: TRBD1 (7 bases). Germline V gene sequence: CDR1 MDHEN, CDR2 SYDVKM. This CDR3 region has 15 residues. The V gene lost 6 bases and the J gene lost 3 bases, with 14 bases spanning the gap. For the CDR3, the DNA is TGTGCCAGCAGGATGACAGGGAGGTACACCGGGGAGCTGTTTTTT. Translated: CASRMTGRYTGELFF.

V and J are TRBV11-3 and TRBJ1-1; perhaps TRBD1 as D (5 bases). V was shortened by 1 base and J by 1 base, with 7 bases between the two germline ends. Germline V gives CDR1 SGHNT, CDR2 YENEEA. The length of the CDR3 is 14 residues. CDR3 sequence reads: CASSLAGTNTEAFF. The CDR3, as DNA: TGTGCCAGCAGCTTAGCCGGGACGAACACTGAAGCTTTCTTT. Variable domain in full (rest from reference TRBV11-3 and TRBJ1-1): EAGVVQSPRYKIIEKKQPVAFWCNPISGHNTLYWYLQNLGQGPELLIRYENEEAVDDSQLPKDRFSAERLKGVDSTLKIQPAELGDSAVYLCASSLAGTNTEAFFGQGTRLTVV.

V is TRBV28 and J is TRBJ1-2, with a tentative D call TRBD1 (6 bases). The germline V gene encodes CDR1 MDHEN and CDR2 SYDVKM. Trimming took off 3 bases at V and 4 bases at J, with 9 bases between the two ends. This CDR3 comprises 13 residues. CDR3 region: CASSFQGRYGYTF. CDR3 nucleotide sequence: TGTGCCAGCAGTTTTCAGGGGCGCTATGGCTACACCTTC.

This clone was found a few times. The CDR3 reads CASSMKGGYGYTF. CDR3 in DNA: TGTGCCAGTAGTATGAAAGGGGGCTATGGCTACACCTTC. V gene TRBV19 combines with J gene TRBJ1-2, with a possible D match to TRBD1 (6 bases). Deletions cut 3 bases from V and 4 bases from J, with 9 bases between. The CDR3 consists of 13 residues. Germline assignment: CDR1 LNHDA and CDR2 SQIVND (reference sequence).

This chain uses TRBV29-1 with TRBJ2-2, with 8 bases identical to TRBD1. The germline CDR1 and CDR2 sequences are SQVTM and ANQGSEA. This CDR3 region has 13 residues. J was trimmed by 5 bases and V by 6 bases; bases with no gene match: 5. The CDR3 is CSVHTGGTGELFF. The CDR3 nucleotides read TGCAGCGTGCATACAGGGGGTACCGGGGAGCTGTTTTTT.

The J gene is TRBJ2-5, the V gene TRBV9, with a weak D call TRBD2 (6 bases). CDR3 length: 17 amino acids. V was cut by 3 bases and J by 5 bases, with 23 bases left in between. Germline CDR1 reads SGDLS; CDR2 reads YYNGEE. The CDR3 loop is CASSANLFTSQKETQYF. The CDR3 DNA is TGTGCCAGCAGCGCCAACCTCTTCACTAGCCAGAAGGAGACCCAGTACTTC.

J is TRBJ1-2 and V is TRBV7-3, with D possibly being TRBD1 (5 bases). This CDR3 has 14 amino acids. CDR1 and CDR2 from the germline V gene are SGHTA and FQGTGA. V lost 4 bases and J 1 base, leaving 10 bases between the germline ends. CDR3 sequence: CASSSLGGNYGYTF. In DNA, the CDR3 is TGTGCCAGCAGCTCCCTCGGGGGTAACTATGGCTACACCTTC.

CDR3 DNA sequence: TGTGCCAGCACCTACGTCCGAGACAGGGTCGTCGAGCAGTACTTC. Protein product: CASTYVRDRVVEQYF. The chain couples TRBV6-5 to TRBJ2-7; 7 bases line up with TRBD1. CDR3 size: 15 residues. V was clipped by 7 bases and J by 6 bases; unmatched bases: 15. Germline V gene data show CDR1 as MNHEY and CDR2 as SVGAGI.

The gene calls are TRBV6-5 and TRBJ1-2; no firm D call. Between the trimmed V and J ends, which lost 5 bases and 4 bases, there was a span of 11 bases. The CDR3 sequence is 13 residues long. Looked up from germline, CDR1 is MNHEY and CDR2 is SVGAGI. The CDR3 spells CASSRTDFYGYTF. CDR3 sequence (DNA): TGTGCCAGCAGTCGGACGGACTTCTATGGCTACACCTTC.

V is TRBV12-3 or TRBV12-4 and J is TRBJ1-2; 8 positions match TRBD1. Losses at the gene ends were 4 bases for V and 8 bases for J; bases not matched to a gene: 6. The CDR3 has 13 residues. The CDR3 region has the DNA TGTGCCAGCAGTTCAGGGGGCGCGCGGGGCTACACCTTC. It yields the protein CASSSGGARGYTF.

The chain uses TRBV9 and TRBJ2-2, with TRBD1 identical over 8 bases. Germline assignment: CDR1 SGDLS and CDR2 YYNGEE. The ends lost 0 bases at V and 4 bases at J; junction bases unmatched: 5. The CDR3 runs to 16 residues. The CDR3 DNA is TGTGCCAGCAGCGTAGCCGGGACAGGTGGCACCGGGGAGCTGTTTTTT. Amino acid sequence: CASSVAGTGGTGELFF.

The rearrangement links TRBV14 to TRBJ2-2; 8 nucleotides match TRBD1. CDR1 SGHDN and CDR2 FVKESK come from the germline V gene. Trimming took 1 base from V and 3 from J; bases not matched to a gene: 4. The CDR3 covers 16 residues. CDR3 DNA sequence: TGTGCCAGCAGCCAAGGGGGACAGGACTACACCGGGGAGCTGTTTTTT. Its protein is CASSQGGQDYTGELFF.

V usage is TRBV5-1 and J usage is TRBJ2-7, with D tentatively TRBD1 (5 bases). Germline V gives CDR1 SGHRS, CDR2 YFSETQ. V lost 4 bases, J lost 4 bases, and 24 bases lay in between. There are 17 residues in the CDR3. The CDR3 region is CASSRVTGSGARYEQYF. CDR3 DNA sequence: TGCGCCAGCAGCCGGGTAACCGGATCTGGGGCTCGGTACGAGCAGTACTTC. Combining the CDR3 with reference TRBV5-1 and TRBJ2-7 gives the whole variable domain KAGVTQTPRYLIKTRGQQVTLSCSPISGHRSVSWYQQTPGQGLQFLFEYFSETQRNKGNFPGRFSGRQFSNSRSEMNVSTLELGDSALYLCASSRVTGSGARYEQYFGPGTRLTVT.

This clone was detected only a few times. The V and J genes are TRBV3-1 (or the pseudogene TRBV3-2) and TRBJ1-3, with unresolved D. The V and J ends lost 3 bases and 0 bases respectively, with 6 bases between them. From germline, CDR1 is LGHDT and CDR2 YNNKEL (reference sequence). The CDR3 covers 14 residues. The CDR3 DNA sequence: TGTGCCAGCAGCCACACTAGCTCTGGAAACACCATATATTTT. Its translation: CASSHTSSGNTIYF.

The V call is TRBV24-1, the J call TRBJ1-5; D might be TRBD1 (5 bases). Trimming stripped 4 bases from V and 8 bases from J, with 14 bases between. The germline V gene encodes CDR1 KGHDR and CDR2 SFDVKD. The CDR3 is 14 amino acids. The CDR3 sequence: CATSDSGKMEPQHF. Here the CDR3 DNA reads TGTGCCACCAGTGACTCAGGGAAAATGGAGCCCCAGCATTTT.

The chain links TRBV7-2 to TRBJ2-5, with 11 bases fitting TRBD1. Germline CDR1 and CDR2: SGHTA and FQGNSA. V gave up 3 bases and J gave up 6 bases; unmatched junction bases: 9. The CDR3 length is 16 residues. The CDR3 here is CASSFTRTGGGKTQYF. CDR3 bases: TGTGCCAGCAGCTTTACCAGGACAGGGGGCGGGAAGACCCAGTACTTC.

The chain couples TRBV29-1 to TRBJ1-1, with 8 bases lining up with TRBD1. Germline CDR1 is SQVTM and CDR2 is ANQGSEA. With V trimmed by 6 bases and J by 0 bases, 3 bases remained unmatched. The CDR3 is 13 residues long. For the CDR3, the DNA is TGCAGCGTACAGGGGGGTTTGAACACTGAAGCTTTCTTT. Translation gives CSVQGGLNTEAFF.